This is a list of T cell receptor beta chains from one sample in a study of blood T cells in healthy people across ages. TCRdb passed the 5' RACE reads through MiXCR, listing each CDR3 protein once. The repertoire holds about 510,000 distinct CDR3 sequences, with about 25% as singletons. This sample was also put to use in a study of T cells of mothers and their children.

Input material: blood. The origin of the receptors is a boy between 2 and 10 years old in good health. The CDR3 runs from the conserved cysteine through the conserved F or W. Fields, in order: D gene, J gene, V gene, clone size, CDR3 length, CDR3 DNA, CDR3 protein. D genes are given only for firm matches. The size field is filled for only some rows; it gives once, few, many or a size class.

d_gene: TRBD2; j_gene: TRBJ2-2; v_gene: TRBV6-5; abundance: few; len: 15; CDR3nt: TGTGCCAGCAGCCTAGCGGGAGGAGGGGGCGGGGAGCTGTTTTTT; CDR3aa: CASSLAGGGGGELFF
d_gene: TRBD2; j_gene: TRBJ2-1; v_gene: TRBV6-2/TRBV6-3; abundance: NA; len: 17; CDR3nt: TGTGCCAGCAGTGACGGACTAGCGGGGGTAAAGTACAATGAGCAGTTCTTC; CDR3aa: CASSDGLAGVKYNEQFF
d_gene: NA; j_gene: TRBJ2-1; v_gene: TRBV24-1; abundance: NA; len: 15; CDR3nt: TGTGCCACCAGTGGAAACGACAGGAGGATCGATGAGCAGTTCTTC; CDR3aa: CATSGNDRRIDEQFF
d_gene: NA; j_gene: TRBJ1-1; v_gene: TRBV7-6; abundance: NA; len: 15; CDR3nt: TGTGCCAGCAGCTTCCTGACGGTGCTGAACACTGAAGCTTTCTTT; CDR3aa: CASSFLTVLNTEAFF
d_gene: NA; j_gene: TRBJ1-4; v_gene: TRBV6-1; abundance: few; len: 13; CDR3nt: TGTGCCAGCAGTGTGGTCAGGGGTGAAAAACTGTTTTTT; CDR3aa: CASSVVRGEKLFF
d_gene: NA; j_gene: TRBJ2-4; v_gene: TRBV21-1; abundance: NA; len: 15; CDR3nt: TGTGCCAGCAGGGGGGGCCCTTCAGCCAAAAACATTCAGTACTTC; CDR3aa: CASRGGPSAKNIQYF
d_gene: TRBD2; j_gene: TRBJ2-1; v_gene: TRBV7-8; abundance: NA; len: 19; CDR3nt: TGTGCCAGCAGCCCGAGTGCGGGAGCGGGAGGGGGCCCCTACAATGAGCAGTTCTTC; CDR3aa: CASSPSAGAGGGPYNEQFF
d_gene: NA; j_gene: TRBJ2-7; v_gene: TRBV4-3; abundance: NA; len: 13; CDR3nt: TGCGCCAGCACCAAAGCCGACACCTACGAGCAGTACTTC; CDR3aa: CASTKADTYEQYF
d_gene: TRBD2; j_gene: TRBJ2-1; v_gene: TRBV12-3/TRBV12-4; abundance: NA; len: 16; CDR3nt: TGTGCCAGCAGATCAGGGACTAGCGGCCAGTACAATGAGCAGTTCTTC; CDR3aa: CASRSGTSGQYNEQFF
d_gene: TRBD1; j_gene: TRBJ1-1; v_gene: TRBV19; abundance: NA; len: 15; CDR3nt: TGTGCCAGTACCATCGGAGACAGGGCTAACACTGAAGCTTTCTTT; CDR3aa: CASTIGDRANTEAFF
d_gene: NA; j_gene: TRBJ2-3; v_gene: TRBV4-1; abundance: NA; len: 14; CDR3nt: TGCGCCAGCAGCCAAGTGTTGATAGGTGATACGCAGTATTTT; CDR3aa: CASSQVLIGDTQYF
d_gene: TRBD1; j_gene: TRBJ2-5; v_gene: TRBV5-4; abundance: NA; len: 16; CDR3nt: TGTGCCAGCAGCCTCAGGACAGGGGCCAACCAAGAGACCCAGTACTTC; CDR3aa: CASSLRTGANQETQYF
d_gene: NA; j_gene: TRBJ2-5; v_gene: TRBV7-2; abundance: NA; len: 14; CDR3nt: TGTGCCAGCAGCGCAGGCCTGGGGCAAGAGACCCAGTACTTC; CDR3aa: CASSAGLGQETQYF
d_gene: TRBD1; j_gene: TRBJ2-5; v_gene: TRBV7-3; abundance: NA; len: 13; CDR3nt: TGTGCCAGCAGCGCAATGACAGGGACAGAGCAGTACTTC; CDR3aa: CASSAMTGTEQYF
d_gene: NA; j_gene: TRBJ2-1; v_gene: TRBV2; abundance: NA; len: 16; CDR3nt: TGTGCCAGCAGTGCCCCGCTGGGGAGCCAAGACAATGAGCAGTTCTTC; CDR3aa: CASSAPLGSQDNEQFF
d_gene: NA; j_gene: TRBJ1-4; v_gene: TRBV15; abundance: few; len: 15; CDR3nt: TGTGCCACCAGATACGGGGGTTCGGGGGCATCGAAACTGTTTTTT; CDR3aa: CATRYGGSGASKLFF
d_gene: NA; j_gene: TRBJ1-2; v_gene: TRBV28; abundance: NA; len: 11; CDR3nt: TGTGCCGGCAGGTCAGGGTCTGGAAACACCTTC; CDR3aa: CAGRSGSGNTF
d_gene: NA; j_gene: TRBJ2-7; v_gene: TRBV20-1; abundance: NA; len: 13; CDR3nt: TGCAGTGCTAGAGAGCACAGCGACTACGAGCAGTACTTC; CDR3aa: CSAREHSDYEQYF
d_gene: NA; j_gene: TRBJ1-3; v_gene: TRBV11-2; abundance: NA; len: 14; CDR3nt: TGTGCCAGCAGCCCGGGACTGCAAGAAAACACCATATATTTT; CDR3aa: CASSPGLQENTIYF
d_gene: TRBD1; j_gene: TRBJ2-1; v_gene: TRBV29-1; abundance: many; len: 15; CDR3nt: TGCAGCGTTTTGACAGGGGTAAGCTCCTACAATGAGCAGTTCTTC; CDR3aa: CSVLTGVSSYNEQFF
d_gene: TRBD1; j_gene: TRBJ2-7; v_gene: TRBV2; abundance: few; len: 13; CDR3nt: TGTGCCAGCAAGATGGGACAGGGGAACGAGCAGTACTTC; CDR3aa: CASKMGQGNEQYF
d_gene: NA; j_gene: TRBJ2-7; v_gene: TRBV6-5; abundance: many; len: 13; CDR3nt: TGTGCCAGCAGTCTGAGCGGAGGGGTGGAGCAGTACTTC; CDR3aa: CASSLSGGVEQYF
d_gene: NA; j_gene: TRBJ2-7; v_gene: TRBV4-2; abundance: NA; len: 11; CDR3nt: TGTGCCAGCAGCGAAGGGGCGCGAGCCTACTTC; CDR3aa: CASSEGARAYF
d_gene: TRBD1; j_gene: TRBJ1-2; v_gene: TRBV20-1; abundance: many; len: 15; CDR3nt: TGCAGTGCTAGCTTAGAGGGTAGGGGGCTAAATGGCTACACCTTC; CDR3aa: CSASLEGRGLNGYTF
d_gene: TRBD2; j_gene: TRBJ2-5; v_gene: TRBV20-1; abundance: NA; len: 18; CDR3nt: TGCAGTGCTAGAGATACGTGGGGGCTAGCGGGAGGAGGGGAGACCCAGTACTTC; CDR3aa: CSARDTWGLAGGGETQYF
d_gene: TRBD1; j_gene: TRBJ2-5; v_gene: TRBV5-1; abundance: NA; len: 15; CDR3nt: TGCGCCAGCAGCTTGGCCAGGGGGTCCGAGGAGACCCAGTACTTC; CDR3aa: CASSLARGSEETQYF
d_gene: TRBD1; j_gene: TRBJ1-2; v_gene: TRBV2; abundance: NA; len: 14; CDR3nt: TGTGCCAGCAGTGGAGGGGGCCAGACCTATGGCTACACCTTC; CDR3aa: CASSGGGQTYGYTF
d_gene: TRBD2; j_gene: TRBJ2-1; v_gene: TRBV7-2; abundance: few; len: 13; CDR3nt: TGTGCCAGCAGCGTGACTAGCAAGAATGAGCAGTTCTTC; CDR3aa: CASSVTSKNEQFF
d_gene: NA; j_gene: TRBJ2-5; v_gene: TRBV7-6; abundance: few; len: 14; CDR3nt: TGTGCCAGCAGCCTGGGACCTTTTCAAGAGACCCAGTACTTC; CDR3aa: CASSLGPFQETQYF
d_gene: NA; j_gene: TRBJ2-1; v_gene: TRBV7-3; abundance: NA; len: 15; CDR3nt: TGTGCCAGCAGCCCCCCTGGAGTCGGGTACAATGAGCAGTTCTTC; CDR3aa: CASSPPGVGYNEQFF
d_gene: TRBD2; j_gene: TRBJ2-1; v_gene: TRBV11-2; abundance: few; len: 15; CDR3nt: TGTGCCAGCAGCCTAACTAGCGGGTCTCTCAATGAGCAGTTCTTC; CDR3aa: CASSLTSGSLNEQFF
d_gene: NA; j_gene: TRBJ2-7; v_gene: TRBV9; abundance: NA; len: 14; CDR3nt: TGTGCCAGCAGCGTAGCCCCAGGAAACTACGAGCAGTACTTC; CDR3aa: CASSVAPGNYEQYF
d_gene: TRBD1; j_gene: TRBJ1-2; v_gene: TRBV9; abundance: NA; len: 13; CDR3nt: TGTGCCAGCGGGGGGACAGTACTTAATGGCTACACCTTC; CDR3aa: CASGGTVLNGYTF
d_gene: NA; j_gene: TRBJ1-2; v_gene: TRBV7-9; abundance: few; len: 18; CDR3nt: TGTGCCAGCAGATATAGCGGCGGACAGACAACAGGCGGTAATGGCTACACCTTC; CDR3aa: CASRYSGGQTTGGNGYTF
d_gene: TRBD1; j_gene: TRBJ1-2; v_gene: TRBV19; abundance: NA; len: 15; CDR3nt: TGTGCCAGTAGTTCATCGGGACAGGGTTACAATGGCTACACCTTC; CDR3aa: CASSSSGQGYNGYTF
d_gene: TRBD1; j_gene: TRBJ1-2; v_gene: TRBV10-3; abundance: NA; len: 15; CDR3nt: TGTGCCATCAGTGAGTCGACAGGGGGCACAAGGGGCTACACCTTC; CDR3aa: CAISESTGGTRGYTF
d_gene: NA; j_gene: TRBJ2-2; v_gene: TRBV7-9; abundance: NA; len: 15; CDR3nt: TGTGCCAGCAGCAGACGGACCTCGAACACCGGGGAGCTGTTTTTT; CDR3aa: CASSRRTSNTGELFF
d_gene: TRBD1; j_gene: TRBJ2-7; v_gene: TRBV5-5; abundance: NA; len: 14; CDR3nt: TGTGCCAGCAGCTCCCTAGGGACAGGGGAGGTGCAGTACTTC; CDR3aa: CASSSLGTGEVQYF
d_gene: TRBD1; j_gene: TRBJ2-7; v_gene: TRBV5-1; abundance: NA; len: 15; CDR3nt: TGCGCCAGCAGCTGGGGGCGAGGGGGCCACGGCGAGCAGTACTTC; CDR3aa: CASSWGRGGHGEQYF
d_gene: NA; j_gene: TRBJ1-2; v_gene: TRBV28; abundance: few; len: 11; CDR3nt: TGTGCCAGCAGCCGAGTTTATGGCTACACCTTC; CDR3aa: CASSRVYGYTF
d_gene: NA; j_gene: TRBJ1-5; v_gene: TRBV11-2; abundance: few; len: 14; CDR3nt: TGTGCCAGCAGCTTAGGGGGAGTCGATCAGCCCCAGCATTTT; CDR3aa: CASSLGGVDQPQHF
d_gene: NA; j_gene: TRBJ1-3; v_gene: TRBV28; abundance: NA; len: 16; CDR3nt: TGTGCCAGCAGTCCCCCAGGGCCAAGCTCTGGAAACACCATATATTTT; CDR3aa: CASSPPGPSSGNTIYF
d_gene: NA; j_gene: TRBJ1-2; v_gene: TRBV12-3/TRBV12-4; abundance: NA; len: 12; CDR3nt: TGTGCCAGCAGTTTCGAGGTCTATGGCTACACCTTC; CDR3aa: CASSFEVYGYTF
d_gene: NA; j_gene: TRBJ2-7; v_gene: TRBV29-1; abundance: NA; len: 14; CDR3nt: TGCAGCGTTGAGCGGGCAGGGGACTCCTACGAGCAGTACTTC; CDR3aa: CSVERAGDSYEQYF
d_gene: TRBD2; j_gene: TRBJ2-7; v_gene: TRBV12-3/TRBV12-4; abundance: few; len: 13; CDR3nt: TGTGCCAGTATCGGACTAGCGGGGGGCGAGCAGTACTTC; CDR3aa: CASIGLAGGEQYF
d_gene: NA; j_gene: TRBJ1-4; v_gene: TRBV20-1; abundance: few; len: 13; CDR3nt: TGCAGTGCTAGAGATCGAGGTTACGAAAAACTGTTTTTT; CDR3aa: CSARDRGYEKLFF
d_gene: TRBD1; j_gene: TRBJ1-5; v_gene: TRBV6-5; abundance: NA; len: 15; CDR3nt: TGTGCCAGCAGCGGTACAGGGGGCGGCAATCAGCCCCAGCATTTT; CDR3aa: CASSGTGGGNQPQHF
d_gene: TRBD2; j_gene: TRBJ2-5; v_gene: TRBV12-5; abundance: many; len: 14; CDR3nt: TGTGCTAGTGGTGCCGCCAGCGGGAAAGAGACCCAGTACTTC; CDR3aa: CASGAASGKETQYF
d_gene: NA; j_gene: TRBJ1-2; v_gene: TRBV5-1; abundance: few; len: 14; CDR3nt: TGCGCCAGCACCAAGGACACGGAGGTCGGTGGCTACACCTTC; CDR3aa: CASTKDTEVGGYTF
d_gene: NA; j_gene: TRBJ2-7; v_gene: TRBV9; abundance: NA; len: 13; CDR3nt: TGTGCCAGCAGCGTAGCAGTGAACTACGAGCAGTACTTC; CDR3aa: CASSVAVNYEQYF
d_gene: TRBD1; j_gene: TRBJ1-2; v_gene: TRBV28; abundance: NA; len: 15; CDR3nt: TGTGCCAGCAGTCCATTACAGGGGCTGAACTATGGCTACACCTTC; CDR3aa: CASSPLQGLNYGYTF
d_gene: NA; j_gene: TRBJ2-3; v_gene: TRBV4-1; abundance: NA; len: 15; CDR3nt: TGCGCCAGCAGCCCCTCACTGAAAGGAGCCGATACGCAGTATTTT; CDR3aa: CASSPSLKGADTQYF
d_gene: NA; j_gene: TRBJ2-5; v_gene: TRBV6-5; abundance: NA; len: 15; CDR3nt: TGTGCCAGCAGTTACTCGTGGAGGCACCAAGAGACCCAGTACTTC; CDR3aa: CASSYSWRHQETQYF
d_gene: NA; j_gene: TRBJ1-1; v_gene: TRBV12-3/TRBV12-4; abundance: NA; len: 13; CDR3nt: TGTGCCAGCAGTTGGGCAGCCTACACTGAAGCTTTCTTT; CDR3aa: CASSWAAYTEAFF
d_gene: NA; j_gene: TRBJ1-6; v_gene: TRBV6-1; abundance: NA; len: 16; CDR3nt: TGTGCCAGCAGGAAGGACGCCGGATCCTATAATTCACCCCTCCACTTT; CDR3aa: CASRKDAGSYNSPLHF